This T cell receptor beta chain was recovered during a study of Graves' ophthalmopathy and Graves' hyperthyroidism. The authors amplified TCR beta CDR3 regions from RNA transcripts. The authors performed first-round RT-PCR with HTBI primers and then a second-round multiplex PCR. TCRdb independently ran MiXCR on the multiplex PCR reads; one entry per CDR3 protein. In the table there are about 1.2 million distinct CDR3 sequences, about 38% of which are singletons. This clonotype was seen at least ten times. This CDR3 is 16 amino acids long. CDR1 is SGDLS and CDR2 is YYNGEE in the germline V gene. Trimming took 4 bases from V and 3 from J; bases not matched to a gene: 10.

This clonotype originated in an adult man with Graves' hyperthyroidism. The sequencing input was peripheral blood or thyroid tissue (not recorded which). This chain links TRBV9 with TRBJ2-5; TRBD2 matches at 9 bases. This CDR3 is CASSFSSGGSKETQYF. CDR3 nucleotide sequence: TGTGCCAGCAGCTTTAGTAGCGGGGGCTCCAAAGAGACCCAGTACTTC.